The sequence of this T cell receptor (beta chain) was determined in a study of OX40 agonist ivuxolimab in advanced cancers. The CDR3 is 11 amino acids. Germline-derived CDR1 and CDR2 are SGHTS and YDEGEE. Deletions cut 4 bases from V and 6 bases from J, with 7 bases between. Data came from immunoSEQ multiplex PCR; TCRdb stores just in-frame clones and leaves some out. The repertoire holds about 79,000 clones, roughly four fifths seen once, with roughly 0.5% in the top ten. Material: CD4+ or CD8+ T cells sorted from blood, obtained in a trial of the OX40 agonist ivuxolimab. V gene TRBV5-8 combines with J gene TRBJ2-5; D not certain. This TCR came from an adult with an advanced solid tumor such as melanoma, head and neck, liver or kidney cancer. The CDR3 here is CASSRLQTQYF. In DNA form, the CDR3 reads TGTGCCAGCAGCCGCTTACAGACCCAGTACTTC.